Listed below are T cell receptor beta chains from one sample, sequenced in a study of T cell responses to AZD1222 COVID-19 vaccine. Produced via immunoSEQ multiplex PCR; TCRdb's table is partial and in-frame only. The sample records over 110,000 clones, roughly nine tenths being singletons. The source material was peripheral blood, sampled 28 days after the second AZD1222 dose. The receptors stem from an adult who received the AZD1222 COVID-19 vaccine. Both conserved end residues are part of each CDR3. Each record gives: J gene, clone size, CDR3 length, V gene, D gene, CDR3 protein. The D gene is left open where the match is weak. Clone size appears in some rows only: once, few, many, or a class for an expanded clone.

>TRBJ1-4|NA|15|TRBV19|NA
CASSRAQLGSEKLFF
>TRBJ1-1|NA|15|TRBV7-9|NA
CASSLDTGAPLEAFF
>TRBJ2-2|NA|15|TRBV6-1|NA
CASSEGGTATGELFF
>TRBJ2-5|NA|12|TRBV29-1|NA
CSAGGGQETQYF
>TRBJ2-7|once|14|TRBV7-2|TRBD1
CASSRQGTAYEQYF
>TRBJ2-3|NA|15|TRBV6-1|TRBD2
CASSEGGTSGEKQYF
>TRBJ2-1|NA|15|TRBV7-9|NA
CASSFQETRRGEQFF
>TRBJ1-1|NA|13|TRBV9|NA
CASSVKGNTEAFF
>TRBJ1-4|NA|14|TRBV30|NA
CAWSVWGPDEKLFF
>TRBJ1-1|NA|18|TRBV10-3|NA
CAISDKVIGREVATEAFF
>TRBJ2-5|NA|13|TRBV10-1|NA
CASSDVPWETQYF
>TRBJ1-5|NA|17|TRBV27|NA
CASSLSGGRRLNQPQHF
>TRBJ2-6|NA|15|TRBV27|NA
CASSSLGTGANVLTF
>TRBJ2-4|NA|21|TRBV4-2|TRBD2
CASSQDMSAGLAELAKNIQYF
>TRBJ1-5|NA|14|TRBV6-1|NA
CASSEEPGSQPQHF
>TRBJ2-7|NA|14|TRBV9|NA
CASSVEGSSYEQYF
>TRBJ1-6|NA|17|TRBV11-2|NA
CASSLDRSDDLNSPLHF
>TRBJ1-2|NA|14|TRBV7-8|NA
CASSASGQGGGYTF
>TRBJ1-1|NA|14|TRBV7-9|NA
CASSPQKGDTEAFF
>TRBJ1-6|NA|16|TRBV6-4|TRBD1
CASRETGQGGNSPLHF
>TRBJ1-1|NA|14|TRBV6-5|NA
CASSYAGRRTEAFF
>TRBJ1-1|NA|15|TRBV7-2|NA
CASSPQGGGNTEAFF
>TRBJ1-2|NA|15|TRBV6-5|TRBD1
CASSYSRQGTYGYTF
>TRBJ1-4|NA|14|TRBV6-1|TRBD1
CASSSGTGDEKLFF
>TRBJ1-5|NA|15|TRBV10-2|TRBD1
CATRGWGGSNQPQHF
>TRBJ2-5|NA|13|TRBV6-6|NA
CASEGGSGTAQYF
>TRBJ2-5|NA|15|TRBV7-9|TRBD2
CASSLGLAGGETQYF
>TRBJ2-1|NA|13|TRBV5-1|NA
CASSLVTSNEQFF
>TRBJ2-2|NA|15|TRBV10-3|NA
CAISAGGANTGELFF
>TRBJ1-2|NA|11|TRBV24-1|NA
CATSQNYGYTF
>TRBJ2-2|once|13|TRBV29-1|TRBD1
CSVRTGHTGELFF
>TRBJ1-5|NA|14|TRBV18|NA
CASSPELGNQPQHF
>TRBJ1-2|NA|14|TRBV2|NA
CATPPWGENYGYTF
>TRBJ1-2|NA|15|TRBV7-9|NA
CASSIQAGENYGYTF
>TRBJ2-1|NA|13|TRBV12-3/TRBV12-4|TRBD1
CASSITGGWRQFF
>TRBJ1-6|NA|15|TRBV5-6|NA
CASSLGQIYNSPLHF
>TRBJ1-5|NA|15|TRBV28|TRBD1
CASSLKQGKNQPQHF
>TRBJ2-5|NA|15|TRBV4-3|TRBD2
CASSQDSLAGETQYF